This T cell receptor beta chain was sequenced during a study of read filtering for tumor transcriptome and immune sequencing. Study-wide context: R-ISS stage counts were eight or nine for I, 16 for II, six or seven for III. Findings and limits, study-wide: Compared with RNA-seq, IR-seq gave much higher clonotype depth and reliability. The sorted CD138-negative fraction was a mixed bone marrow immune population, not purified T cells.

The library was built from approximately 400 ng RNA with molecular barcoded adaptors for alpha/delta and beta/gamma chains. MiXCR was run by TCRdb on the reads, yielding one entry per CDR3 protein. The top ten clones hold roughly 18% of a sample with more than 35,000 distinct CDR3 sequences, 12% to 15% of them seen once. This clonotype was seen a few times. Antigen unknown. With a much larger clone just one base away, this may be a read error. The sample taken for sequencing was a population of CD138-negative cells sorted from bone marrow. The receptor was derived from a donor at least 40 years old with multiple myeloma.

The CDR3 DNA reads as TGTGACAGCAGTTGGACTACTTACGAGCAGTACTTC. Translation: CDSSWTTYEQYF. The V gene is TRBV28, the J gene TRBJ2-7; D perhaps matches TRBD2 (6 bases). Germline CDR1 and CDR2: MDHEN and SYDVKM. The length of the CDR3 is 12 residues.